A single sample is the source of the 22 T cell receptor beta chains below, sequenced in a study of beta chain features in type 1 diabetes. Isolated RNA was reverse transcribed in full, so expressed TCRB transcripts were sequenced. Only in-frame clones appear in the TCRdb table, and some are missing; sequencing was by immunoSEQ multiplex PCR. This table has some 60,000 clones, around 63% appearing once. Sequenced input: Tregs from blood. Receptor source: a woman aged 18-29 years in good health.

This clone was found a few times. The chain uses TRBV5-1 and TRBJ2-7, with 10 bases fitting TRBD1. The J segment lost 5 bases and the V segment lost 4 bases, leaving 9 bases of the junction unmatched. Germline values: CDR1 SGHRS, CDR2 YFSETQ. This CDR3 is built from 15 residues. CDR3: CASSLWGQGTDEQYF. The CDR3 DNA is TGCGCCAGCAGCCTTTGGGGACAGGGGACCGACGAGCAGTACTTC. The entire variable domain, with the rest obtained from reference TRBV5-1 and TRBJ2-7, is as follows: KAGVTQTPRYLIKTRGQQVTLSCSPISGHRSVSWYQQTPGQGLQFLFEYFSETQRNKGNFPGRFSGRQFSNSRSEMNVSTLELGDSALYLCASSLWGQGTDEQYFGPGTRLTVT.

V and J are TRBV12-5 and TRBJ2-3, with 7 bases identical to TRBD1. CDR1 is LGHNT, CDR2 FRNRAP, per germline. Trimming cost V 5 bases and J 1 base; bases outside gene matches: 9. The CDR3 has 16 residues. The CDR3 nucleotides read TGTGCTAGTGGTCGGAGAGGGGGCGGAGGCACAGATACGCAGTATTTT. Protein sequence: CASGRRGGGGTDTQYF.

This chain joins TRBV5-1 and TRBJ2-2, with D possibly TRBD1 on 5 matching bases. V was shortened by 5 bases and J by 0 bases, with 11 bases between the two germline ends. Germline loops: CDR1 SGHRS, CDR2 YFSETQ. This CDR3 contains 15 residues. The CDR3 DNA reads TGCGCCAGCAGAATGACAGTTACGAACACCGGGGAGCTGTTTTTT. Residues: CASRMTVTNTGELFF.

This clone is a singleton in its sample. The chain combines TRBV11-3 with TRBJ2-1, with TRBD2 matching over 12 bases. Trimming removed 1 base from V and 5 bases from J; junction bases left unmatched: 3. Germline V gene lookup returns CDR1 SGHNT and CDR2 YENEEA. The CDR3 runs 16 residues. CDR3 sequence reads: CASSLGTSGVNNEQFF. CDR3 coding DNA: TGTGCCAGCAGCTTAGGGACTAGCGGGGTTAACAATGAGCAGTTCTTC.

The chain links TRBV6-5 to TRBJ2-3; possible D gene TRBD1, 5 bases. The V end was cut by 0 bases, the J end by 2 bases, with 9 bases between. There are 15 residues in the CDR3. Germline values: CDR1 MNHEY, CDR2 SVGAGI. As DNA, the CDR3 is TGTGCCAGCAGTTACTCCGGCAGGGTCACAGATACGCAGTATTTT. Translated, it gives CASSYSGRVTDTQYF.

The V and J genes are TRBV4-1 and TRBJ2-7; the match to TRBD1 covers 8 bases. The CDR3 runs to 15 residues. Trimming took 3 bases from V and 2 from J; bases not matched to a gene: 6. CDR1 and CDR2 from the germline V gene are MGHRA and YSYEKL. The CDR3 region is CASSHEGQGAYEQYF. The DNA of the CDR3 is TGCGCCAGCAGCCATGAAGGACAGGGAGCCTACGAGCAGTACTTC.

This clone came up a few times. The chain links TRBV18 to TRBJ2-7; no definite D call. Trimming stripped 1 base from V and 0 bases from J, with 13 bases between. The CDR3 sequence is 16 residues long. Germline assignment: CDR1 KGHSH and CDR2 LQKENI. CDR3 protein: CASSPRIAASSYEQYF. The DNA of the CDR3 is TGTGCCAGCTCACCACGAATCGCCGCTAGCTCCTACGAGCAGTACTTC.

The chain is built from TRBV5-4 and TRBJ2-2; D is uncertain. The length of the CDR3 is 13 residues. The germline V gene encodes CDR1 SGHNT and CDR2 YYREEE (reference sequence). V lost 4 bases and J 1 base, leaving 5 bases between the germline ends. The CDR3 DNA sequence: TGTGCCAGCAGCGGCGGGAACACCGGGGAGCTGTTTTTT. Translated, it gives CASSGGNTGELFF.

This clone turned up a few times. The rearrangement links TRBV18 to TRBJ1-5; 8 nucleotides align to TRBD1. This CDR3 is built from 17 residues. Germline lookup yields CDR1 KGHSH and CDR2 LQKENI. J gave up 4 bases and V 0 bases, and 8 bases lay outside the gene matches. In DNA, the CDR3 is TGTGCCAGCTCACCACCAGTCGGGACAGGAGAAAATCAGCCCCAGCATTTT. Protein product: CASSPPVGTGENQPQHF.

This clone showed up just a few times. The V and J genes are TRBV29-1 and TRBJ2-2; the match to TRBD1 covers 9 bases. The CDR3 totals 13 residues. CDR1 is SQVTM and CDR2 is ANQGSEA in the germline V gene. V was pared by 7 bases and J by 1 base, with 1 base of the junction left unmatched. The DNA for the CDR3 is TGCAGCGCGGGACAGGGGAACACCGGGGAGCTGTTTTTT. Its protein is CSAGQGNTGELFF.

The rearrangement joins TRBV2 to TRBJ1-1, with D unclear. The V and J ends lost 6 bases and 5 bases respectively, with 13 bases between them. The CDR3 runs 13 residues. CDR1 is SNHLY and CDR2 is FYNNEI in the germline V gene. As DNA, the CDR3 is TGTGCCAGCAGGGATACTAGGGATACTGAAGCTTTCTTT. Translated, it gives CASRDTRDTEAFF. The complete variable domain, with remaining parts taken from reference TRBV2 and TRBJ1-1, reads EPEVTQTPSHQVTQMGQEVILRCVPISNHLYFYWYRQILGQKVEFLVSFYNNEISEKSEIFDDQFSVERPDGSNFTLKIRSTKLEDSAMYFCASRDTRDTEAFFGQGTRLTVV.

This clone was counted only a few times. The V gene is TRBV10-3, the J gene TRBJ1-1; 9 nucleotides agree with TRBD1. This CDR3 has 14 residues. Germline trimming cut 9 bases from V and 1 base from J; bases unmatched to any gene: 6. Germline values: CDR1 ENHRY, CDR2 SYGVKD. The CDR3 protein is CAIGQGMSNTEAFF. CDR3 DNA sequence: TGTGCCATTGGACAGGGGATGTCGAACACTGAAGCTTTCTTT.

This clone has a handful of counts. V and J are TRBV6-5 and TRBJ2-7; TRBD1 matches 7 bases. The CDR3 is 14 residues long. Germline CDR1 and CDR2: MNHEY and SVGAGI. J gave up 5 bases and V 6 bases, and 10 bases lay outside the gene matches. The CDR3 coding sequence is TGTGCCAGCAGGAGACAGGGTAACTGGAACGAGCAGTACTTC. It translates to CASRRQGNWNEQYF.

The V and J genes are TRBV6-1 and TRBJ2-1; TRBD1 matches at 8 bases. The germline CDR1 and CDR2 sequences are MNHNS and SASEGT. V lost 5 bases to trimming and J lost 4 bases; unmatched junction nucleotides: 4. This CDR3 comprises 14 residues. CDR3 DNA sequence: TGTGCCAGCAGTCCACGACAGGGGTACAATGAGCAGTTCTTC. It encodes CASSPRQGYNEQFF.

The chain recombines TRBV6-5 with TRBJ1-1, with 7 bases lining up with TRBD1. With V trimmed by 6 bases and J by 10 bases, 11 bases remained unmatched. Germline V gives CDR1 MNHEY, CDR2 SVGAGI. This CDR3 contains 13 residues. In nucleotides, the CDR3 is TGTGCCAGCAGCCTGATTGACAGGGCGCGAGCTTTCTTT. It specifies CASSLIDRARAFF.

This clone was picked up a small number of times. The V and J genes are TRBV6-6 and TRBJ2-1; TRBD1 matches at 7 bases. The CDR3 contains 14 residues. Per the germline V gene, CDR1 is MNHNY and CDR2 is SVGAGI (reference sequence). V dropped 6 bases and J dropped 5; count of bases not matched to a gene: 7. In DNA form, the CDR3 reads TGTGCCAGCAGCGCCGGGACAGACCACAATGAGCAGTTCTTC. Translating gives CASSAGTDHNEQFF.

The table lists this clone with a few counts. This rearrangement joins TRBV5-1 to TRBJ1-2; 9 nucleotides align to TRBD1. Germline V CDR1 and CDR2: SGHRS, YFSETQ. The CDR3 contains 14 residues. V shed 4 bases and J 5 bases; nucleotides not matched to a gene: 6. CDR3 region: CASSPRQGEYGYTF. For the CDR3, the DNA is TGCGCCAGCAGCCCGAGACAGGGGGAGTATGGCTACACCTTC.

The V gene is TRBV5-1, the J gene TRBJ2-7, with 7 positions matching TRBD1. J gave up 0 bases and V 5 bases, and 8 bases lay outside the gene matches. The CDR3 is 15 residues long. Germline CDR1 and CDR2: SGHRS and YFSETQ. CDR3 residues: CASRWLGTASYEQYF. CDR3 DNA sequence: TGCGCCAGCAGATGGCTCGGGACAGCCTCCTACGAGCAGTACTTC.

The chain carries TRBV30 and TRBJ2-7; D might be TRBD1 (5 bases). This CDR3 has 14 residues. Trimming took off 0 bases at V and 1 base at J, with 10 bases between the two ends. Germline CDR1 GTSNPN, CDR2 SVGIG (reference sequence). The CDR3 loop is CAWSVLTVSYEQYF. CDR3 DNA: TGTGCCTGGAGTGTACTGACAGTGTCCTACGAGCAGTACTTC.

This chain joins TRBV11-1 and TRBJ2-3; TRBD2 matches 10 bases. The germline V gene encodes CDR1 SGHAT and CDR2 FQDESV (reference sequence). The CDR3 runs 17 residues. Trimming removed 3 bases from V and 2 bases from J; junction bases left unmatched: 8. The CDR3 protein is CASSFGKRGGLTDTQYF. The DNA for the CDR3 is TGTGCCAGCAGCTTTGGCAAGCGGGGGGGCCTCACAGATACGCAGTATTTT.

This chain joins TRBV6-1 and TRBJ2-1, with 8 bases lining up with TRBD2. Germline CDR1 is MNHNS and CDR2 is SASEGT. The CDR3 extends over 14 amino acids. The junction had 7 bases not matched to a gene; V was cut back by 4 bases and J by 8 bases. The CDR3 loop is CASSAERESHEQFF. The CDR3 nucleotides read TGTGCCAGCAGTGCAGAGCGGGAGTCCCATGAGCAGTTCTTC.

The chain combines TRBV19 with TRBJ2-7; perhaps TRBD2 as D (6 bases). The CDR3 sequence is 16 residues long. Trimming pared 3 bases from V and 2 bases from J, leaving 17 bases between. From germline, CDR1 is LNHDA and CDR2 SQIVND (reference sequence). CDR3: CASSIAGPSLPYEQYF. CDR3 DNA sequence: TGTGCCAGTAGTATTGCGGGGCCTTCACTACCCTACGAGCAGTACTTC.